This entry lists 12 T cell receptor beta chains sequenced from one sample in a study of cytomegalovirus exposure and HLA in healthy donors. It was with 60 Vbeta and 13 Jbeta primers that the PCR ran. The table came from immunoSEQ multiplex PCR; TCRdb's copy has only in-frame clones and leaves some out. The sample lists around 100,000 clones, roughly 85% occurring once. Sequenced input: PBMCs. Source of these receptors: a man aged 35 to 55 in good health and CMV-seronegative.

V gene TRBV2 combines with J gene TRBJ2-5; 7 bases align to TRBD1. With 11 bases clipped from V and 5 bases from J, the junction kept 8 bases outside the gene matches. The CDR3 totals 12 residues. Germline CDR1 SNHLY, CDR2 FYNNEI. The CDR3 DNA reads TGTGCCCGGACAGGTGGCCCCGAGACCCAGTACTTC. Translating it yields CARTGGPETQYF. The full variable domain, with the rest looked up from reference TRBV2 and TRBJ2-5, is EPEVTQTPSHQVTQMGQEVILRCVPISNHLYFYWYRQILGQKVEFLVSFYNNEISEKSEIFDDQFSVERPDGSNFTLKIRSTKLEDSAMYFCARTGGPETQYFGPGTRLLVL.

The chain combines TRBV18 with TRBJ1-5, with 8 bases matching TRBD1. V shed 1 base and J 2 bases; nucleotides not matched to a gene: 7. This CDR3 spans 17 amino acids. The V gene's germline CDR1 is KGHSH and CDR2 LQKENI. CDR3 residues: CASSPRGQEVGNQPQHF. CDR3 DNA sequence: TGTGCCAGCTCACCACGGGGACAGGAGGTAGGCAATCAGCCCCAGCATTTT.

This chain uses TRBV9 with TRBJ1-3; the D gene is possibly TRBD1 (5 bases). The germline CDR1 and CDR2 sequences are SGDLS and YYNGEE. V was pared by 2 bases and J by 0 bases, with 12 bases between. This CDR3 spans 16 amino acids. The CDR3 DNA reads TGTGCCAGCAGCGTCAACCCTACAGGCTCTGGAAACACCATATATTTT. This encodes CASSVNPTGSGNTIYF.

The V and J genes are TRBV5-1 and TRBJ1-1, with 7 bases matching TRBD1. Germline V gene data show CDR1 as SGHRS and CDR2 as YFSETQ. The V gene end was trimmed by 4 bases and the J gene end by 7 bases; junction bases not matched to a gene: 13. The CDR3 covers 15 residues. The chain's CDR3 is CASSPGGQTYGEAFF. CDR3 DNA: TGCGCCAGCAGCCCCGGGGGACAGACATATGGTGAAGCTTTCTTT.

This clone came up once. The chain uses TRBV29-1 and TRBJ1-1; TRBD1 matches 7 bases. There are 13 residues in the CDR3. CDR1 and CDR2 (germline): SQVTM, ANQGSEA. V gave up 7 bases and J gave up 3 bases; unmatched junction bases: 8. The chain's CDR3 is CSASRGRDTEAFF. The CDR3 DNA reads TGCAGCGCCAGTAGGGGGCGCGACACTGAAGCTTTCTTT. The full variable domain, in which reference TRBV29-1 and TRBJ1-1 provide the parts outside the CDR3, is SAVISQKPSRDICQRGTSLTIQCQVDSQVTMMFWYRQQPGQSLTLIATANQGSEATYESGFVIDKFPISRPNLTFSTLTVSNMSPEDSSIYLCSASRGRDTEAFFGQGTRLTVV.

CDR3 region: CASSPSTGVDTQYF. The CDR3, as DNA: TGTGCCAGCAGCCCCTCGACAGGGGTAGATACGCAGTATTTT. V gene TRBV7-3 combines with J gene TRBJ2-3; 8 bases fit TRBD1. Per germline, CDR1 SGHTA and CDR2 FQGTGA. J lost 5 bases, V lost 5 bases, and 6 bases had no gene match. This CDR3 has 14 residues.

The V gene is TRBV11-2, the J gene TRBJ1-2, with TRBD1 matching over 7 bases. CDR3 length: 15 residues. The germline CDR1 and CDR2 sequences are SGHAT and FQNNGV. V was pared by 3 bases and J by 1 base, with 5 bases of the junction left unmatched. The CDR3 bases are TGTGCCAGCAGCTTTTCAGGGGGTAATAACTATGGCTACACCTTC. Translated: CASSFSGGNNYGYTF.

The J gene is TRBJ2-1, the V gene TRBV28; 7 positions match TRBD1. The CDR3 loop spans 16 amino acids. The V gene end was trimmed by 5 bases and the J gene end by 2 bases; junction bases not matched to a gene: 9. Germline loops: CDR1 MDHEN, CDR2 SYDVKM. CDR3 DNA sequence: TGTGCCAGCAGTGACTTTGCAGGGGGAGCCTACAATGAGCAGTTCTTC. It translates to CASSDFAGGAYNEQFF.

The chain joins TRBV5-3 to TRBJ2-3; TRBD2 agrees at 10 bases. TRBV5-3 is an ORF, and what it does is uncertain. V gave up 4 bases and J gave up 6 bases; unmatched junction bases: 17. This CDR3 has 18 residues. The CDR3 loop is CARSPRGLAPPRADTQYF. CDR3 sequence (DNA): TGTGCCAGAAGCCCGAGGGGACTAGCGCCACCGAGGGCGGATACGCAGTATTTT.

V is TRBV28 and J is TRBJ1-2, with 9 bases aligning to TRBD1. Germline CDR1 is MDHEN and CDR2 is SYDVKM. The CDR3 runs 13 residues. V was pared by 9 bases and J by 6 bases, with 8 bases of the junction left unmatched. CDR3 nucleotides: TGTGCCAGTTACCGGGACAGGGTCAATGGCTACACCTTC. It yields the protein CASYRDRVNGYTF.

CDR3 in DNA: TGTGCCAGCAGTTGGACAGGGGGTTTAGGGCGGAACACCATATATTTT. Translated, it gives CASSWTGGLGRNTIYF. The rearrangement links TRBV6-5 to TRBJ1-3, with TRBD1 identical over 10 bases. Germline V lookup: CDR1 MNHEY, CDR2 SVGAGI. The CDR3 covers 16 residues. V gave up 4 bases and J gave up 7 bases; unmatched junction bases: 10.

V gene TRBV4-3 combines with J gene TRBJ1-2; maybe TRBD1 (6 bases). CDR3 length: 14 residues. CDR1 LGHNA and CDR2 YSLEER come from the germline V gene. V was pared by 2 bases and J by 0 bases, with 7 bases between. The CDR3 here is CASSQNRANYGYTF. The CDR3 DNA follows: TGCGCCAGCAGCCAAAACAGGGCTAACTATGGCTACACCTTC.